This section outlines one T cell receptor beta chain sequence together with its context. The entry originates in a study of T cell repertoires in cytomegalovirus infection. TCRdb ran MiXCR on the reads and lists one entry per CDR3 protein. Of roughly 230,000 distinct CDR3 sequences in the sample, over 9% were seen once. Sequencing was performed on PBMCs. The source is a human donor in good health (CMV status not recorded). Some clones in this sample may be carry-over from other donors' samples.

The CDR3 sequence is CASSFDIAGGKAETQYF. The DNA of the CDR3 is TGTGCCAGCAGCTTCGACATAGCGGGAGGGAAGGCCGAGACCCAGTACTTC. The rearrangement links TRBV11-2 to TRBJ2-5, with TRBD2 matching over 11 bases. The length of the CDR3 is 17 residues. The V gene's germline CDR1 is SGHAT and CDR2 FQNNGV. V trimming: 3 bases; J trimming: 5 bases; junction bases outside the gene matches: 11.